This T cell receptor beta chain was captured by sequencing in a study of cytomegalovirus exposure and HLA in healthy donors. Study results and limitations: Altogether, 160 or so TCR beta chains were recorded as cytomegalovirus-associated. An assumption of roughly uniform sequencing depth across donors underlay the presence/absence analyses. Most observed TCR sequences were rare, whereas some public TCRs were detected in many donors. In a later analysis, about 17,000 TCR beta sequences were associated with HLA alleles at 0.05 false discovery rate.

Looked up from germline, CDR1 is SGHDN and CDR2 is FVKESK. V was cut by 3 bases and J by 1 base, with 7 bases left in between. This CDR3 has 13 amino acids. This clone was found a few times. Its matching antigen is unknown. In the PCR, 60 Vbeta and 13 Jbeta primers were used. Sequencing was performed with immunoSEQ multiplex PCR; in TCRdb, only in-frame clones are kept and a portion is missing. The table has roughly 180,000 clones, approximately 80% seen once. The gene calls are TRBV14 and TRBJ2-7, with D possibly being TRBD1 (6 bases). This sequence was found in a man aged 18 to 30 in good health and CMV-seronegative. The sequenced sample consisted of PBMCs. The CDR3 nucleotides read TGTGCCAGCAGCCATACAGGGTCCTACGAGCAGTACTTC. As protein: CASSHTGSYEQYF.